Below, 3 T cell receptor beta chains from the same sample are listed, as sequenced in a study of tumor-infiltrating lymphocytes in primary liver carcinoma. Between 20 and 30 mg of unsorted bulk tissue served as the source from which RNA and DNA were co-extracted. Total RNA amounting to around 450 ng was the source from which TCR beta cDNA was made with a constant-region primer. Three nested multiplex PCR rounds, a slightly modified ARM-PCR method, built the TCR beta libraries. Researchers ran the first two PCR rounds for roughly 11 cycles each with TRBV1-TRBV30 forward primers and a C-beta reverse primer. TCRdb itself ran the multiplex PCR reads through MiXCR, one entry per CDR3 protein. The sample gives about 92,000 distinct CDR3 sequences, around 70% of which show up once; 27% is in the top ten. The sample consisted of tumor-adjacent normal liver tissue. These receptors were taken from a man between 40 and 49 years old with primary liver carcinoma and hepatitis B virus infection.

On this clonotype: Germline and junction disagree at one end, which may indicate a read error. The J gene is TRBJ1-1, the V gene TRBV11-2; D gene unclear. This CDR3 region has 13 residues. CDR1 SGHAT and CDR2 FQNNGV come from the germline V gene. The CDR3 nucleotides are TGTGACAGCAGATTCCCGGAGAACATTGAAGCTTTCTTT. It translates to CDSRFPENIEAFF.

This clonotype was seen only a few times. Given the absence of the conserved phenylalanine or tryptophan at the CDR3 end, a read error is likely. The chain recombines TRBV29-1 with TRBJ2-1; D is perhaps TRBD2 (6 bases). This CDR3 comprises 15 residues. Per the germline V gene, CDR1 is SQVTM and CDR2 is ANQGSEA. CDR3 coding DNA: TGCAGCGTCGAAGATCCCGGGAGCGCCTACAATGAGCAGTTCTTA. Its translation is CSVEDPGSAYNEQFL.

For this clonotype: As the CDR3 is not closed by the conserved phenylalanine or tryptophan, this likely results from a read error. The gene calls are TRBV12-3 or TRBV12-4 and TRBJ1-1; D is uncertain. There are 11 residues in the CDR3. CDR3 sequence (DNA): TGTGTCAGCAGTTTGCCAGGAGTGGCTTTCTAT. Protein product: CVSSLPGVAFY.